This T cell receptor beta chain was retrieved from a study of CD8+ T cells in alopecia areata. Per germline, CDR1 SGHDT and CDR2 YYEEEE. The CDR3 consists of 15 residues. V was cut by 0 bases and J by 0 bases, with 9 bases left in between. This clone turned up a few times. Treatment denoted: oral pan-JAK inhibitor, 5-10 mg twice daily. TCR sequencing used cDNA made by reverse transcription of extracted RNA. Sequencing used immunoSEQ multiplex PCR; TCRdb keeps in-frame clones, though not all of them. This sample has about 220,000 clones, with under 75% found just once. The chain employs TRBV5-6 and TRBJ1-2, with no clear D. Material: CD4+ T cells sorted from blood, obtained at week 4, from a patient treated with tofacitinib. The origin of this receptor is a human donor with alopecia areata. The CDR3 DNA reads TGTGCCAGCAGCTTGGATCCCGACCCTAACTATGGCTACACCTTC. Translating it yields CASSLDPDPNYGYTF.